This T cell receptor beta chain comes out of a study of cytomegalovirus exposure and HLA in healthy donors. CDR1 is LGHNA and CDR2 is YNFKEQ in the germline V gene. The length of the CDR3 is 12 residues. V lost 4 bases and J 11 bases, leaving 13 bases between the germline ends. Participants comprised healthy donors of bone marrow. PCR involved 60 Vbeta and 13 Jbeta primers. Measured with immunoSEQ multiplex PCR; TCRdb has only the in-frame clones, and not every one. The sample yields under 200,000 clones, around 78% seen once. The receptor was derived from a middle-aged woman in good health and CMV-seropositive. The genes are TRBV4-2 and TRBJ2-3; perhaps TRBD2 as D (5 bases). Sequenced: PBMCs. CDR3 sequence: CASSPPSMGQYF. The CDR3 nucleotides are TGTGCCAGCAGCCCCCCTAGCATGGGGCAGTATTTT.